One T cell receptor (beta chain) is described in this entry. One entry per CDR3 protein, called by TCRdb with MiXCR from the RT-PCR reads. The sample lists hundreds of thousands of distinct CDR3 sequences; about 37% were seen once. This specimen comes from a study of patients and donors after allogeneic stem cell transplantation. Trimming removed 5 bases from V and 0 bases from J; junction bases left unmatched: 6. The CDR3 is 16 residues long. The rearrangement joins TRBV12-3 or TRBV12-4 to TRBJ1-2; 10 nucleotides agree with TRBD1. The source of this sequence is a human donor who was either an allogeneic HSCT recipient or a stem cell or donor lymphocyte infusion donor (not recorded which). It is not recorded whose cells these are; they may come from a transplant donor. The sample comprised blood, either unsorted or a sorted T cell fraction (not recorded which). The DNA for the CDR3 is TGTGCCAGCAGTCACCCGACAGGGGGCCCTAACTATGGCTACACCTTC. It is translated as CASSHPTGGPNYGYTF.